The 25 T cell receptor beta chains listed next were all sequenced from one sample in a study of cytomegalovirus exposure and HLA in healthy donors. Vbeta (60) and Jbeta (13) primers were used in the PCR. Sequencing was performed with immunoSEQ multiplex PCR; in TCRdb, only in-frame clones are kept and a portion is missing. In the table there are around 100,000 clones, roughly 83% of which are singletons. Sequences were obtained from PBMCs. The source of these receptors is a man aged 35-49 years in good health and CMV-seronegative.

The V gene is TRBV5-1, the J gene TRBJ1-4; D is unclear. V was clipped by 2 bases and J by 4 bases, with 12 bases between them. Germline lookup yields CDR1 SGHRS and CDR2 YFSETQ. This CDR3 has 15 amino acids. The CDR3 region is CASSLGTDYNEKLFF. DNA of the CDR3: TGCGCCAGCAGCTTAGGAACAGACTATAATGAAAAACTGTTTTTT.

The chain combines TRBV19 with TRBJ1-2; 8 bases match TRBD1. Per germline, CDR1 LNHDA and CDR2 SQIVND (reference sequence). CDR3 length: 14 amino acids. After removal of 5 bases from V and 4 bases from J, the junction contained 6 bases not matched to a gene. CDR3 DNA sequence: TGTGCCAGTAGTGCGACAGGGGTGGGCTATGGCTACACCTTC. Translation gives CASSATGVGYGYTF.

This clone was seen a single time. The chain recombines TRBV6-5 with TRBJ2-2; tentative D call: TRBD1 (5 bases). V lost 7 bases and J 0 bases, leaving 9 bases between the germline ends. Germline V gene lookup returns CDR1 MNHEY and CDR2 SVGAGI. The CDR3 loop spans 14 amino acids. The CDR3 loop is CASIPTANTGELFF. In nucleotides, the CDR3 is TGTGCCAGCATTCCGACAGCGAACACCGGGGAGCTGTTTTTT.

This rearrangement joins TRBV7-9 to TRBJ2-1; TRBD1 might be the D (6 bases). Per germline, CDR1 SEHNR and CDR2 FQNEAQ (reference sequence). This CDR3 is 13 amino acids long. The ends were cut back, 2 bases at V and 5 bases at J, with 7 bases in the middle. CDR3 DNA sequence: TGTGCCAGCAGCTTATGGACAGACAATGAGCAGTTCTTC. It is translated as CASSLWTDNEQFF.

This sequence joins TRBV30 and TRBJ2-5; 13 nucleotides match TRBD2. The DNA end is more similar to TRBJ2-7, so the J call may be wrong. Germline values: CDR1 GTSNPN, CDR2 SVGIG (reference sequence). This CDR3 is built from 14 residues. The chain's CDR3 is CAWRTSGGFYEQYF. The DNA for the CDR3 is TGTGCCTGGAGGACTAGCGGGGGGTTCTACGAGCAGTACTTC.

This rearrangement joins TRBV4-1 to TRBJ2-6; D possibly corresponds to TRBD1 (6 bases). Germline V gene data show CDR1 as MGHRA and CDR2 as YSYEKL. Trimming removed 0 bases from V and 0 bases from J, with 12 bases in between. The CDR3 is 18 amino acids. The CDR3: CASSQEQGGSSGANVLTF. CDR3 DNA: TGCGCCAGCAGCCAAGAGCAAGGGGGTTCCTCTGGGGCCAACGTCCTGACTTTC.

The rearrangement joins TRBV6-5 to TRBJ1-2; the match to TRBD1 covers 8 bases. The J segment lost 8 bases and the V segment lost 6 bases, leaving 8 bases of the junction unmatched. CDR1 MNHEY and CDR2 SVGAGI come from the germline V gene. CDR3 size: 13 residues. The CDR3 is CASRLQGAEGYTF. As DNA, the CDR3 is TGTGCCAGCAGACTCCAGGGGGCGGAAGGCTACACCTTC.

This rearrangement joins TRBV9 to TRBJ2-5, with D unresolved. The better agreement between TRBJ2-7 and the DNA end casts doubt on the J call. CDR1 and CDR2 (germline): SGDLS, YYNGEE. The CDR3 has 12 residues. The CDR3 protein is CASSVVDYEQYF. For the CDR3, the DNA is TGTGCCAGCAGCGTAGTTGACTACGAGCAGTACTTC.

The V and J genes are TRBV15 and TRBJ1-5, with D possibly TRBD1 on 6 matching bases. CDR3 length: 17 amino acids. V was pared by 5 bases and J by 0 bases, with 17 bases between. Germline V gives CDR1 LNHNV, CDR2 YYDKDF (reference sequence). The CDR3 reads CATSPRYAGASNQPQHF. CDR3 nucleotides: TGTGCCACCAGCCCCCGGTACGCAGGGGCTAGCAATCAGCCCCAGCATTTT.

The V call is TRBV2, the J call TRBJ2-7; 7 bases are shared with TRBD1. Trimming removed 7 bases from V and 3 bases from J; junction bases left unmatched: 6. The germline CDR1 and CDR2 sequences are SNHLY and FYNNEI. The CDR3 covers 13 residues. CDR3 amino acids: CASTGTADYEQYF. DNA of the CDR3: TGTGCCAGCACCGGGACAGCCGACTACGAGCAGTACTTC.

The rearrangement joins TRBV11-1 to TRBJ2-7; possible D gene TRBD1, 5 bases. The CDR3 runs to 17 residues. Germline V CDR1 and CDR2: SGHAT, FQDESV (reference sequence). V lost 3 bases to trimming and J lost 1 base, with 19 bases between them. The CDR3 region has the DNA TGTGCCAGCAGCTTGGGAACCTGGGAAAGGGGTTCCTACGAGCAGTACTTC. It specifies CASSLGTWERGSYEQYF. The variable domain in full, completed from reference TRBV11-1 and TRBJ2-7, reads EAEVAQSPRYKITEKSQAVAFWCDPISGHATLYWYRQILGQGPELLVQFQDESVVDDSQLPKDRFSAERLKGVDSTLKIQPAELGDSAMYLCASSLGTWERGSYEQYFGPGTRLTVT.

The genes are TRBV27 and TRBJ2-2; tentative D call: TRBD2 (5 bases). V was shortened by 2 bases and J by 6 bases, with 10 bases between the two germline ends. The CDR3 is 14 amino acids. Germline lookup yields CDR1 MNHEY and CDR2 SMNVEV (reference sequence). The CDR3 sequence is CASSLASPPGELFF. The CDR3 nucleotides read TGTGCCAGCAGTTTAGCTAGCCCCCCCGGGGAGCTGTTTTTT.

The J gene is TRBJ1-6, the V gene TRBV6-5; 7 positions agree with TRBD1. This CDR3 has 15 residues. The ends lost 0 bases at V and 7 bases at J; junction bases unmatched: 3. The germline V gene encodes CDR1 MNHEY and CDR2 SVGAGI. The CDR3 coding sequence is TGTGCCAGCAGTTACTCGGACAGGAACAATTCACCCCTCCACTTT. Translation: CASSYSDRNNSPLHF.

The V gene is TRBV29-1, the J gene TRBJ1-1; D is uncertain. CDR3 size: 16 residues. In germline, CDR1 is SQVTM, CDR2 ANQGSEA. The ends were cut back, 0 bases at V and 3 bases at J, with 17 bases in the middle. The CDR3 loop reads CSVEDGLRGGHTEAFF. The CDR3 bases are TGCAGCGTTGAAGATGGTCTTCGGGGAGGACACACTGAAGCTTTCTTT. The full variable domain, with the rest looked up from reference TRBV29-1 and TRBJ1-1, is SAVISQKPSRDICQRGTSLTIQCQVDSQVTMMFWYRQQPGQSLTLIATANQGSEATYESGFVIDKFPISRPNLTFSTLTVSNMSPEDSSIYLCSVEDGLRGGHTEAFFGQGTRLTVV.

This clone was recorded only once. In DNA form, the CDR3 reads TGTGCCAGCAGCTTAAGGGGGGGGGCCCCCTACGAGCAGTACTTC. Protein sequence: CASSLRGGAPYEQYF. This chain connects TRBV7-3 to TRBJ2-7; possibly TRBD2 for D (7 bases). Germline values: CDR1 SGHTA, CDR2 FQGTGA. There are 15 residues in the CDR3. Trimming stripped 1 base from V and 2 bases from J, with 12 bases between.

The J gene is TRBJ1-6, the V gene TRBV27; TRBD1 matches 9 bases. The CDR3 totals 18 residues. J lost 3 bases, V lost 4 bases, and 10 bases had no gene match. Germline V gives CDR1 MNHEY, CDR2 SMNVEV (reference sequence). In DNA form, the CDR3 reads TGTGCCAGCAGTTCACGGTTACAGGGGGCCGGCTATAATTCACCCCTCCACTTT. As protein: CASSSRLQGAGYNSPLHF.

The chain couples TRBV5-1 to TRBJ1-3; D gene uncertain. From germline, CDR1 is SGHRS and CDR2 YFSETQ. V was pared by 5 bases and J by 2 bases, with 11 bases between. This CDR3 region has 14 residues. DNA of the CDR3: TGCGCCAGCAGTCCCGAGAACGCTGGAAACACCATATATTTT. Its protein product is CASSPENAGNTIYF.

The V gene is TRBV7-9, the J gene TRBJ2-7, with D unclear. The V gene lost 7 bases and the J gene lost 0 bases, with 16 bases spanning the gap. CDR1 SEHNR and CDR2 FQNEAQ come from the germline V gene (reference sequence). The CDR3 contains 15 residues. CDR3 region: CASTTIPYDSYEQYF. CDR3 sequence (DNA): TGTGCCAGCACCACTATCCCCTATGACTCCTACGAGCAGTACTTC.

The CDR3 region has the DNA TGTGCCAGCAGCCTATTGGTACAGCCCCAGCATTTT. Its translation is CASSLLVQPQHF. This chain joins TRBV28 and TRBJ1-5; D gene uncertain. Per germline, CDR1 MDHEN and CDR2 SYDVKM. The CDR3 is 12 amino acids. Trimming removed 6 bases from V and 7 bases from J, with 10 bases in between.

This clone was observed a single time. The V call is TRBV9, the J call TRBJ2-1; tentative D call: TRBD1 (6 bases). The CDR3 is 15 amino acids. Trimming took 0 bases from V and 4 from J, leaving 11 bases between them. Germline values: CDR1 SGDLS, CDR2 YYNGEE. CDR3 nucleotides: TGTGCCAGCAGCGTAGGGTCAGGGGTTTACAATGAGCAGTTCTTC. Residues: CASSVGSGVYNEQFF.

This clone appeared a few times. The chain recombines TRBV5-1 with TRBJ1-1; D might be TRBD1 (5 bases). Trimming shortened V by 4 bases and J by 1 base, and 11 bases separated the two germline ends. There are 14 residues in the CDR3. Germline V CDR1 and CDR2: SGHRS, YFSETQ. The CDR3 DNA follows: TGCGCCAGCAGCCCCTTTACAGGGAACACTGAAGCTTTCTTT. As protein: CASSPFTGNTEAFF. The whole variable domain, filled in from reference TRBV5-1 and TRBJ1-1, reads KAGVTQTPRYLIKTRGQQVTLSCSPISGHRSVSWYQQTPGQGLQFLFEYFSETQRNKGNFPGRFSGRQFSNSRSEMNVSTLELGDSALYLCASSPFTGNTEAFFGQGTRLTVV.

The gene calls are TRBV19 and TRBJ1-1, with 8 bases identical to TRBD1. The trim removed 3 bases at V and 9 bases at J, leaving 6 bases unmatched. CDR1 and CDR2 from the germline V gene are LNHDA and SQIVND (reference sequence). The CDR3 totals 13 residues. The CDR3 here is CASSMWDRPQAFF. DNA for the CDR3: TGTGCCAGTAGTATGTGGGACAGGCCCCAAGCTTTCTTT.

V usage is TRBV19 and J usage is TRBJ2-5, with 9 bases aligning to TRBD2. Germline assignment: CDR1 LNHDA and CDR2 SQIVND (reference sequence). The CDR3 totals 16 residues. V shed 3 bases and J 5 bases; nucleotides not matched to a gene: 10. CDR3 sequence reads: CASSIARRGGRETQYF. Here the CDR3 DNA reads TGTGCCAGTAGTATCGCCAGGCGGGGGGGGAGGGAGACCCAGTACTTC.

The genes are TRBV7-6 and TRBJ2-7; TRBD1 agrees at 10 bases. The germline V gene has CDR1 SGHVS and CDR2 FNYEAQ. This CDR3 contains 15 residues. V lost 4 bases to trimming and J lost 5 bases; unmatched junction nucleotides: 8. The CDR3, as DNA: TGTGCCAGCAGCTCCAGGATCGGGACAGGGGACGAGCAGTACTTC. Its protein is CASSSRIGTGDEQYF.

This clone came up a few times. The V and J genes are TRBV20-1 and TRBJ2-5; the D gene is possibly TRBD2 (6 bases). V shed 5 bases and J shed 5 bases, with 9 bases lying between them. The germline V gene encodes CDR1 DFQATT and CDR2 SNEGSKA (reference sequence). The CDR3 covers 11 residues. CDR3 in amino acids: CSAAGPETQYF. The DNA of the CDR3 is TGCAGTGCTGCGGGGCCCGAGACCCAGTACTTC.